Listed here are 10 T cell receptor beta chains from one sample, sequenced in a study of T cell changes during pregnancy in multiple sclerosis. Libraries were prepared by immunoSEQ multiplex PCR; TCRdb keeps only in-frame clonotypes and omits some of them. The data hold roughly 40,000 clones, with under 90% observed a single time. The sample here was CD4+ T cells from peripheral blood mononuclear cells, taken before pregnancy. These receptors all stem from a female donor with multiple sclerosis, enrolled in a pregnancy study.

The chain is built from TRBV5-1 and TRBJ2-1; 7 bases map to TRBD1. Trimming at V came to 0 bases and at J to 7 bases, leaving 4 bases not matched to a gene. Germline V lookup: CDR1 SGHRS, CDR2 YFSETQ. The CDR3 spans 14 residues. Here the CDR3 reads CASSLGTGLNEQFF. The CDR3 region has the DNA TGCGCCAGCAGCTTGGGGACAGGACTGAATGAGCAGTTCTTC. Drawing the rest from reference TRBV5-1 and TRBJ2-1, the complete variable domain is KAGVTQTPRYLIKTRGQQVTLSCSPISGHRSVSWYQQTPGQGLQFLFEYFSETQRNKGNFPGRFSGRQFSNSRSEMNVSTLELGDSALYLCASSLGTGLNEQFFGPGTRLTVL.

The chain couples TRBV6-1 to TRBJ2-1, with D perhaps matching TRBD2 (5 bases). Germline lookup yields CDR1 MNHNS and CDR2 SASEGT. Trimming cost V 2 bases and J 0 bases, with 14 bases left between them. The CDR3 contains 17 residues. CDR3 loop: CASSERLALSSYNEQFF. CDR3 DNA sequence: TGTGCCAGCAGTGAACGGTTAGCGCTAAGCTCCTACAATGAGCAGTTCTTC.

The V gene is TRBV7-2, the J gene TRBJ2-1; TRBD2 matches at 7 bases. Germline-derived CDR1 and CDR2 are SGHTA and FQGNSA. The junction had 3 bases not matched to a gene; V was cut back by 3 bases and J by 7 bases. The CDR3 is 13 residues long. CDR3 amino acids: CASSLLSGNEQFF. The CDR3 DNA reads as TGTGCCAGCAGCTTGCTTAGCGGGAATGAGCAGTTCTTC.

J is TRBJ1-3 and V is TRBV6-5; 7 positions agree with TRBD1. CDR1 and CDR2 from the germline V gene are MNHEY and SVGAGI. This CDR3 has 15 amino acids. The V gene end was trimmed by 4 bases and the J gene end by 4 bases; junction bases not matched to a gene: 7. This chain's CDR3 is CASSSITGVGNTIYF. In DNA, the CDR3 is TGTGCCAGCAGTTCAATCACAGGGGTCGGAAACACCATATATTTT.

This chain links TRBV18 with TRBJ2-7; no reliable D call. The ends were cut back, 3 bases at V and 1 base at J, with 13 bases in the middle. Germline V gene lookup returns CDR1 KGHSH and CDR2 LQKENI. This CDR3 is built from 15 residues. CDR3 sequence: CASSPVFETSYEQYF. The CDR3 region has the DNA TGTGCCAGCTCACCGGTGTTTGAGACTTCCTACGAGCAGTACTTC.

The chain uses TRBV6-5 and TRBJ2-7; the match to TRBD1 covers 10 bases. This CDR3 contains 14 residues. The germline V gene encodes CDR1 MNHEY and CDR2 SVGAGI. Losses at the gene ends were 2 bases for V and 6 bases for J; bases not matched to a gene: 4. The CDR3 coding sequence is TGTGCCAGCAGTTACGACGGGACAGGGGCCGAGCAGTACTTC. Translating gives CASSYDGTGAEQYF.

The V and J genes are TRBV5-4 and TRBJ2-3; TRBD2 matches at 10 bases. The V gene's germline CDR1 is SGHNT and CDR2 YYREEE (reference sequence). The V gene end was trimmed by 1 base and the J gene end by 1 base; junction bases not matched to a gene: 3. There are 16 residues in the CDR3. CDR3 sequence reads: CASSLNSGGRTDTQYF. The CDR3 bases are TGTGCCAGCAGCTTGAATAGCGGGGGGCGCACAGATACGCAGTATTTT. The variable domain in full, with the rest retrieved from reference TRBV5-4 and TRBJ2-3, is ETGVTQSPTHLIKTRGQQVTLRCSSQSGHNTVSWYQQALGQGPQFIFQYYREEENGRGNFPPRFSGLQFPNYSSELNVNALELDDSALYLCASSLNSGGRTDTQYFGPGTRLTVL.

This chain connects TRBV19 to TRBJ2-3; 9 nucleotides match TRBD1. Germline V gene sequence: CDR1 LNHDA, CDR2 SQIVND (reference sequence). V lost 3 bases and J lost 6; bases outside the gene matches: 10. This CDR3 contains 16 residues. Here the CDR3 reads CASSIRTGTGTDTQYF. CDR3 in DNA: TGTGCCAGTAGTATCCGGACCGGGACAGGGACGGATACGCAGTATTTT.

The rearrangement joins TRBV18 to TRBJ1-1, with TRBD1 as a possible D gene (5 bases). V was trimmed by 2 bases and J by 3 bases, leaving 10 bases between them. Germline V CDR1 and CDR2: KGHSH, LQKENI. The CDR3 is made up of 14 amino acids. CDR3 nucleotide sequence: TGTGCCAGCTCACCAAAACCAGGGTACACTGAAGCTTTCTTT. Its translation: CASSPKPGYTEAFF.

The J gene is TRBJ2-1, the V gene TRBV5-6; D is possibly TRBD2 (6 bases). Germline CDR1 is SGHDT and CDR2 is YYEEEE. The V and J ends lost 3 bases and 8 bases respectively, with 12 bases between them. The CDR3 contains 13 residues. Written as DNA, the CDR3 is TGTGCCAGCAGCTCGACTAGTAACGATGAGCAGTTCTTC. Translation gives CASSSTSNDEQFF. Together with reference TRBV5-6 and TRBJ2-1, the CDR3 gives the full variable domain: DAGVTQSPTHLIKTRGQQVTLRCSPKSGHDTVSWYQQALGQGPQFIFQYYEEEERQRGNFPDRFSGHQFPNYSSELNVNALLLGDSALYLCASSSTSNDEQFFGPGTRLTVL.